One and the same sample provided the 5 T cell receptor beta chains below, sequenced in a study of T cell responses to AZD1222 COVID-19 vaccine. Repertoires were generated with immunoSEQ multiplex PCR, while TCRdb's copy carries only in-frame clones and drops some. This table has about 100,000 clones, 75% to 90% appearing once. The sample in question was peripheral blood, obtained on day 0 of AZD1222 vaccination. The receptors were sampled from an adult in good health.

The chain links TRBV25-1 to TRBJ2-3; 10 bases align to TRBD2. The ends lost 1 base at V and 0 bases at J; junction bases unmatched: 4. CDR1 MGHDK and CDR2 SYGVNS come from the germline V gene. The CDR3 has 17 amino acids. This CDR3 is CASSEWVAGGSTDTQYF. The CDR3 nucleotides are TGTGCCAGCAGTGAATGGGTAGCGGGGGGCAGCACAGATACGCAGTATTTT.

The V call is TRBV5-1, the J call TRBJ2-2; unclear D gene. Germline loops: CDR1 SGHRS, CDR2 YFSETQ. Trimming took off 0 bases at V and 5 bases at J, with 14 bases between the two ends. This CDR3 contains 16 residues. CDR3 nucleotide sequence: TGCGCCAGCAGCTTGGCCGTGGGTTGGGGTACCGGGGAGCTGTTTTTT. Its translation is CASSLAVGWGTGELFF.

The chain employs TRBV9 and TRBJ2-1, with 10 bases matching TRBD2. There are 15 residues in the CDR3. V was clipped by 4 bases and J by 13 bases; unmatched bases: 14. The germline V gene has CDR1 SGDLS and CDR2 YYNGEE. CDR3 DNA: TGTGCCAGCAGCCCCCCCACCAGCGGGGGGGTCACCCAGTTCTTC. Translating it yields CASSPPTSGGVTQFF.

The chain employs TRBV19 and TRBJ1-5, with TRBD1 matching over 7 bases. Germline CDR1 reads LNHDA; CDR2 reads SQIVND (reference sequence). Unmatched junction bases numbered 2, after V lost 5 bases and J lost 4 bases. The CDR3 loop spans 13 amino acids. As DNA, the CDR3 is TGTGCCAGTAGTCCGACAGGGAATCAGCCCCAGCATTTT. This codes for CASSPTGNQPQHF.

This clone was seen just once. V usage is TRBV5-8 and J usage is TRBJ1-5; maybe TRBD1 (6 bases). This CDR3 is 17 amino acids long. V lost 4 bases to trimming and J lost 0 bases, with 17 bases between them. The germline V gene has CDR1 SGHTS and CDR2 YDEGEE. CDR3 region: CASSKPGHSLSNQPQHF. CDR3 in DNA: TGTGCCAGCAGCAAGCCGGGACATAGCCTTAGCAATCAGCCCCAGCATTTT.